This T cell receptor (beta chain) was retrieved from a study of breast tumors, draining lymph nodes, adjacent tissues. Broader study findings: The lymph node origin of tumor T cells was framed as consistent with a hypothesis, not demonstrated. Compared with basal-like, luminal-like tumors shared significantly more repertoire with nontumor tissue. The data were judged consistent with most tumor T cells coming from lymph node and expanding in tumor. Tumor TCR diversity was below lymph nodes but above nontumor tissue.

This CDR3 comprises 15 residues. CDR1 is DFQATT and CDR2 is SNEGSKA in the germline V gene (reference sequence). With 4 bases removed from V and 4 bases from J, the gap between germline ends came to 17 bases. The lymph nodes were axillary draining lymph nodes from breast cancer patients. This clonotype has a count of ten or more. Antigen specificity is unknown. TCRdb used MiXCR to reprocess the multiplex PCR reads, holding one entry per CDR3 protein. The profile covers some 230,000 distinct CDR3 sequences, with about 34% appearing a single time and about 3.9% taken by the ten largest. Sequenced input: axillary lymph node tissue. This receptor was identified in a female donor with breast cancer. Some clones in this sample may be carry-over from other donors' samples. The V and J genes are TRBV20-1 and TRBJ1-3, with D hard to call. CDR3: CSATAPKPGGNTIYF. In DNA, the CDR3 is TGCAGTGCTACCGCTCCAAAGCCAGGAGGAAACACCATATATTTT.